Below, 9 T cell receptor beta chains from the same sample are listed, as sequenced in a study of cytomegalovirus exposure and HLA in healthy donors. Repertoires were generated with immunoSEQ multiplex PCR, while TCRdb's copy carries only in-frame clones and drops some. Of more than 140,000 clones listed, roughly 91% are singletons. Material: PBMCs. Receptors originate from a woman in her late teens or twenties in good health and CMV-seropositive.

The chain uses TRBV2 and TRBJ1-4; no clear D. Trimming stripped 8 bases from V and 10 bases from J, with 14 bases between. This CDR3 has 12 amino acids. Germline CDR1 and CDR2: SNHLY and FYNNEI. CDR3 sequence (DNA): TGTGCCAGCGAAGTCCGGGGAGGAAAACTGTTTTTT. Translation: CASEVRGGKLFF.

This chain joins TRBV9 and TRBJ2-5; D remains ambiguous. The CDR3 runs 17 residues. Germline V gene sequence: CDR1 SGDLS, CDR2 YYNGEE. V lost 1 base to trimming and J lost 0 bases, with 16 bases between them. The CDR3 loop reads CASSVSVSETYQETQYF. In DNA form, the CDR3 reads TGTGCCAGCAGCGTATCGGTCAGCGAAACGTACCAAGAGACCCAGTACTTC.

This chain links TRBV4-3 with TRBJ2-1; TRBD2 matches 7 bases. CDR1 LGHNA and CDR2 YSLEER come from the germline V gene. CDR3 length: 18 amino acids. The V and J ends lost 0 bases and 2 bases, in that order; junction bases with no gene match: 10. CDR3 residues: CASSQDGPGLSAYNEQFF. CDR3 nucleotide sequence: TGCGCCAGCAGCCAAGATGGTCCGGGACTATCTGCCTACAATGAGCAGTTCTTC.

The chain employs TRBV7-9 and TRBJ2-1, with 11 bases matching TRBD2. Germline V gene lookup returns CDR1 SEHNR and CDR2 FQNEAQ (reference sequence). J was trimmed by 11 bases and V by 1 base; bases with no gene match: 10. The CDR3 covers 16 residues. The CDR3 is CASSLGGTSGYDKQFF. Written as DNA, the CDR3 is TGTGCCAGCAGCTTAGGAGGGACTAGCGGCTATGACAAGCAGTTCTTC.

This rearrangement joins TRBV7-2 to TRBJ2-7; tentative D call: TRBD2 (6 bases). Per the germline V gene, CDR1 is SGHTA and CDR2 is FQGNSA. There are 14 residues in the CDR3. Between the trimmed V and J ends, which lost 1 base and 2 bases, there was a span of 9 bases. The CDR3 DNA sequence: TGTGCCAGCAGCTTAGGGCGGGGCCCCTACGAGCAGTACTTC. This sequence encodes CASSLGRGPYEQYF.

The rearrangement joins TRBV4-1 to TRBJ1-2; D remains unclear. Trimming left V 0 bases short and J 7 bases short, with 9 bases between. CDR3 length: 13 residues. Germline values: CDR1 MGHRA, CDR2 YSYEKL. CDR3 protein: CASSQDGVAGYTF. The CDR3 nucleotides are TGCGCCAGCAGCCAAGACGGGGTCGCTGGCTACACCTTC.

This sequence joins TRBV7-6 and TRBJ2-7; 7 bases align to TRBD2. Germline CDR1 is SGHVS and CDR2 is FNYEAQ. V shed 5 bases and J 3 bases; nucleotides not matched to a gene: 10. This CDR3 has 15 residues. This CDR3 is CASSPEAGVLYEQYF. The CDR3 coding sequence is TGTGCCAGCAGCCCCGAGGCGGGAGTTCTCTACGAGCAGTACTTC.

In this sample, this clone turned up a few times. The V and J genes are TRBV6-6 and TRBJ2-1; 8 nucleotides match TRBD1. Germline values: CDR1 MNHNY, CDR2 SVGAGI (reference sequence). Unmatched junction bases numbered 8, after V lost 2 bases and J lost 8 bases. The CDR3 consists of 15 residues. CDR3 in DNA: TGTGCCAGCAGTTACGCAGGGGGCATTACGGATGAGCAGTTCTTC. Amino acids: CASSYAGGITDEQFF.

Relative to its sample, this clone is medium-sized. Other DNA sequences from this sample encode an identical CDR3 as well. This chain connects TRBV6-4 to TRBJ2-3; 10 bases map to TRBD2. After removal of 2 bases from V and 1 base from J, the junction contained 0 bases not matched to a gene. The CDR3 runs 15 residues. Germline lookup yields CDR1 MRHNA and CDR2 SNTAGT. CDR3 nucleotides: TGTGCCAGCAGTGACGGGACTAGCGGCACAGATACGCAGTATTTT. Translation gives CASSDGTSGTDTQYF.